Described below is a single TCR beta chain sequence and its context. The specificity of this receptor is unknown. Base qualities are not recorded, but no much larger clone differs from it by a single base. This sample is part of a study of Ad26.COV2.S vaccination and SARS-CoV-2 variants (dated by TCRdb to the early 2020s). Background on the whole study: Donors in the vaccine arm were drawn from COV1001, a phase I-IIa trial of Ad26.COV2.S in healthy adults that was multicentre, randomized, double-blind and placebo-controlled. Ad26.COV2.S was administered intramuscularly at 5 x 10^10 or 1 x 10^11 viral particles, either as a single shot or as two shots given 56 days apart. Sequencing of the TCRbeta repertoire served to evaluate the specificity and breadth of SARS-CoV-2-reactive T cell receptors following Ad26.COV2.S vaccination. The TCR-sequenced set comprised approximately 32 samples: some 20 Ad26.COV2.S vaccine recipients, 5 placebo recipients and 8 SARS-CoV-2 convalescent individuals. Trial participants were randomized into five groups of five, in which low-dose or high-dose Ad26.COV2.S was given once or twice, or placebo was given on both occasions. Blinding of investigators to trial group allocation was maintained during experiments and outcome assessment. Study-wide findings and limitations: The study was not powered to compare responses between vaccine doses or regimens. Non-spike TCR breadth was comparable between vaccine and placebo recipients, consistent with the vaccine containing only spike. According to the authors, total T cell responses may have been underestimated by the TCR breadth and depth analyses. After vaccination, substantial breadth of spike-specific CD8+ and CD4+ T cell responses was reported. Higher spike-specific TCR breadth was observed in Ad26.COV2.S recipients than in placebo recipients (P = 0.0014).

The treatment or condition label corresponds to: 15 to 20 received Ad26.COV2.S at low or high dose, single or two shots; five or six received placebo; per-sample allocation not given. Repertoires of vaccine and placebo recipients were sequenced from samples collected on day 63 after the first injection. Between 29 July and 7 August 2020, Cohort 1b enrolled fewer than 30 adults aged 18-55 years at one site in Boston, USA. Ad26.COV2.S consisted of a replication-incompetent adenovirus type 26 vector by which a prefusion-stabilized SARS-CoV-2 spike protein from the original Wuhan strain was expressed. The CDR3 spans 13 residues, from the cysteine through the phenylalanine. Of the read, only the CDR3 DNA is kept; its 39 bases are in frame from base 1. V gives up 0 bases and J gives up 3 bases, and the segment between their germline ends measures 9 bases. The CDR1 and CDR2 encoded by the germline V gene (reference sequence) are GTSNPN and SVGIG.

The immunoSEQ Assay was the method used to sequence TCRbeta CDR3 regions. After extraction, genomic DNA underwent amplification by bias-controlled multiplex PCR, followed by high-throughput sequencing. In the paper's pipeline: To quantify the absolute abundance of every unique TCRbeta CDR3 region, sequences were collapsed and filtered. T cell fraction was estimated by normalizing TCRbeta template counts to usable DNA, which was measured by amplifying reference genes present in all nucleated cells. Repertoire TCRs were annotated as SARS-CoV-2-specific by exact matching of V gene, CDR3 amino acid sequence and J gene to a known reactive TCR set. MIRA supplied the reference SARS-CoV-2 TCR set, which was filtered for enrichment in COVID-19-positive ImmuneCODE repertoires so that public or cross-reactive TCRs were removed. Using the MIRA antigens, annotated TCRs were further analysed by specific ORF or by position within an ORF. Breadth was defined as the number of annotated unique rearrangements divided by the total number of unique productive rearrangements, and depth was defined as the summed frequency of the annotated unique rearrangements. Two-sided Wilcoxon rank-sum tests were used to compare TCR breadth between groups. TCRdb stores this immuneACCESS table with in-frame sequences only. Part of the clones is absent; in the studies checked, under half of the shortfall reflects unresolved V genes, and no reason is known for the rest. The V and J calls and clone size come from that table; D and trimming were worked out from the DNA. Across this sample there are hundreds of thousands of clones, with more than 70% seen only once. Over 1.3% of the sample belongs to the ten largest clones.

Rearrangement joined TRBV30 to TRBJ2-7, with an unclear D gene assignment. The material sequenced was peripheral blood, taken in a trial of Ad26.COV2.S vaccine versus placebo. The sequence was collected from a person aged 18 to 59 who received the Ad26.COV2.S COVID-19 vaccine or a placebo. Here is the DNA: TGTGCCTGGAGTGTACGTCAGGACTACGAGCAGTACTTC. Its protein is CAWSVRQDYEQYF.